Below, 18 T cell receptor beta chains from the same sample are listed, as sequenced in a study of CD8 T cells in ankylosing spondylitis. A single record per CDR3 protein comes from TCRdb applying MiXCR to the 5' RACE reads. The sample carries around 320,000 distinct CDR3 sequences, around 21% recorded once. Material for sequencing was blood, either unsorted or a sorted T cell fraction (not recorded which). The receptor set was obtained from a female donor with ankylosing spondylitis or in good health (not recorded which).

This clonotype was counted only a few times. J is TRBJ2-1 and V is TRBV7-9, with D possibly being TRBD2 (6 bases). V was shortened by 5 bases and J by 4 bases, with 12 bases between the two germline ends. CDR1 SEHNR and CDR2 FQNEAQ come from the germline V gene (reference sequence). The CDR3 totals 14 residues. The CDR3 spells CASSKAGRYNEQFF. CDR3 in DNA: TGTGCCAGCAGCAAAGCGGGCCGGTACAATGAGCAGTTCTTC.

V and J are TRBV11-2 and TRBJ2-7, with 9 bases lining up with TRBD2. Germline trimming cut 1 base from V and 3 bases from J; bases unmatched to any gene: 7. The CDR3 consists of 16 residues. The germline V gene encodes CDR1 SGHAT and CDR2 FQNNGV. CDR3 bases: TGTGCCAGCAGCTTAGGAGCGGGAGGAGGAAGCTACGAGCAGTACTTC. Amino acids: CASSLGAGGGSYEQYF.

The rearrangement links TRBV20-1 to TRBJ2-7; D is uncertain. Trimming took off 7 bases at V and 5 bases at J, with 9 bases between the two ends. The CDR3 is 10 amino acids. Germline V gene lookup returns CDR1 DFQATT and CDR2 SNEGSKA (reference sequence). DNA for the CDR3: TGCAGTGGGGGAACCCACGAGCAGTACTTC. Translation: CSGGTHEQYF.

This CDR3 is CASSFGGRGWREQYF. CDR3 nucleotide sequence: TGTGCCAGCAGTTTCGGGGGAAGGGGGTGGAGAGAGCAGTACTTC. V is TRBV27 and J is TRBJ2-7; either TRBD1 or TRBD2 may supply D (6 bases each). CDR3 size: 15 residues. The V gene's germline CDR1 is MNHEY and CDR2 SMNVEV (reference sequence). V lost 3 bases, J lost 7 bases, and 19 bases lay in between.

This clonotype has more than one count but fewer than ten. The chain is built from TRBV28 and TRBJ2-1; D is unclear. CDR3 length equals 14 residues. The V gene lost 3 bases and the J gene lost 8 bases, with 14 bases spanning the gap. Per the germline V gene, CDR1 is MDHEN and CDR2 is SYDVKM. The DNA for the CDR3 is TGTGCCAGCAGTTTTGGCCGAGTCTTCGATGAGCAGTTCTTC. Translated: CASSFGRVFDEQFF.

This sequence joins TRBV20-1 and TRBJ2-3, with 14 nucleotides matching TRBD2. Trimming at V came to 6 bases and at J to 8 bases, leaving 10 bases not matched to a gene. The CDR3 totals 15 residues. CDR1 and CDR2 (germline): DFQATT, SNEGSKA (reference sequence). The CDR3: CSARRLAGGRGTQYF. CDR3 DNA sequence: TGCAGTGCCCGACGACTAGCGGGAGGGCGGGGTACGCAGTATTTT.

The rearrangement joins TRBV3-1 to TRBJ2-1; D possibly corresponds to TRBD2 (6 bases). V shed 4 bases and J shed 2 bases, with 12 bases lying between them. The length of the CDR3 is 15 residues. In germline, CDR1 is LGHDT, CDR2 YNNKEL (reference sequence). The CDR3 DNA follows: TGTGCCAGCAGCCTTTCCGGGAGAACCTACAATGAGCAGTTCTTC. It specifies CASSLSGRTYNEQFF.

This clonotype was counted only a few times. The chain carries TRBV4-3 and TRBJ2-3; possibly TRBD1 or TRBD2 for D (5 bases each). The CDR3 covers 15 residues. The germline gives CDR1 LGHNA, CDR2 YSLEER. V was cut by 3 bases and J by 5 bases, with 15 bases left in between. CDR3 sequence: CASSQGPNSLDTQYF. As DNA, the CDR3 is TGCGCCAGCAGCCAGGGACCAAACTCCCTAGATACGCAGTATTTT.

The chain uses TRBV30 and TRBJ1-1, with D possibly matching TRBD1 (6 bases). V dropped 0 bases and J dropped 1 base, with 9 bases sitting between them. The length of the CDR3 is 14 residues. Germline-derived CDR1 and CDR2 are GTSNPN and SVGIG (reference sequence). CDR3: CAWSVLGANTEAFF. CDR3 in DNA: TGTGCCTGGAGTGTATTGGGGGCGAACACTGAAGCTTTCTTT.

The rearrangement joins TRBV20-1 to TRBJ2-3; a possible D gene is TRBD1 (6 bases). This CDR3 has 17 residues. Per germline, CDR1 DFQATT and CDR2 SNEGSKA (reference sequence). CDR3 region: CSAGQIDNPAGLYTQYF. The CDR3 DNA reads as TGCAGCGCAGGACAGATAGATAACCCCGCGGGTCTCTATACGCAGTATTTT.

This clonotype has a handful of counts. The V gene is TRBV6-5, the J gene TRBJ2-1, with D perhaps given as TRBD1 or TRBD2 (5 bases each). Germline values: CDR1 MNHEY, CDR2 SVGAGI. The CDR3 length is 15 residues. Trimming removed 4 bases at V and 0 bases at J, with 10 bases between. The CDR3 protein is CASSSLGGSYNEQFF. CDR3 nucleotides: TGTGCCAGCAGTTCCCTTGGGGGCTCCTACAATGAGCAGTTCTTC.

This rearrangement joins TRBV7-2 to TRBJ1-4; D gene unclear. The germline CDR1 and CDR2 sequences are SGHTA and FQGNSA. The length of the CDR3 is 13 residues. Trimming took off 1 base at V and 8 bases at J, with 8 bases between the two ends. The CDR3 sequence: CASSLVADEKLFF. In nucleotides, the CDR3 is TGTGCCAGCAGCTTAGTAGCGGACGAAAAACTGTTTTTT.

The chain recombines TRBV12-3 or TRBV12-4 with TRBJ2-3; D is uncertain. Trimming left V 5 bases short and J 6 bases short, with 9 bases between. The CDR3 is 12 amino acids. The DNA for the CDR3 is TGTGCCAGCAGTCAACATGGGGATACGCAGTATTTT. Its translation: CASSQHGDTQYF.

The table lists this clonotype with a few counts. The chain has TRBV4-3 and TRBJ1-1, with D maybe TRBD1 (5 bases). The V end lost 1 base, the J end lost 3 bases, and 18 bases lay between the germline ends. CDR1 and CDR2 (germline): LGHNA, YSLEER. The CDR3 loop spans 17 amino acids. The chain's CDR3 is CASSQGVGSPRDTEAFF. Here the CDR3 DNA reads TGCGCCAGCAGCCAAGGGGTTGGCAGCCCCAGGGACACTGAAGCTTTCTTT.

This clonotype was seen a handful of times. V is TRBV10-1 and J is TRBJ2-2; D is unresolved. The CDR3 sequence is 14 residues long. Germline assignment: CDR1 WNHNN and CDR2 SYGVQD (reference sequence). Trimming took off 9 bases at V and 13 bases at J, with 24 bases between the two ends. CDR3 in amino acids: CASPLRTTAVLLFF. Here the CDR3 DNA reads TGCGCCAGTCCATTAAGGACCACGGCCGTTTTGCTGTTTTTT.

This clonotype was counted between two and nine times. The chain is built from TRBV3-1 and TRBJ2-7, with a tentative D call TRBD1 (5 bases). Germline V gene lookup returns CDR1 LGHDT and CDR2 YNNKEL (reference sequence). Trimming removed 4 bases from V and 6 bases from J, with 16 bases in between. This CDR3 has 14 amino acids. The CDR3 nucleotides read TGTGCCAGCAGCCTGACGGATAGGGGTAGCGAGCAGTACTTC. Translated, it gives CASSLTDRGSEQYF.

The chain combines TRBV5-1 with TRBJ2-5; 7 nucleotides match TRBD2. Losses at the gene ends were 4 bases for V and 0 bases for J; bases not matched to a gene: 6. This CDR3 comprises 15 residues. Germline V gene sequence: CDR1 SGHRS, CDR2 YFSETQ. The DNA of the CDR3 is TGCGCCAGCAGCCGGGACTATTTGTACCAAGAGACCCAGTACTTC. It yields the protein CASSRDYLYQETQYF.

This sequence joins TRBV5-6 and TRBJ2-1; possibly TRBD1 for D (5 bases). Germline values: CDR1 SGHDT, CDR2 YYEEEE. The CDR3 length is 17 residues. Trimming removed 0 bases from V and 6 bases from J, with 19 bases in between. CDR3 sequence reads: CASSLDLTAQVVNEQFF. CDR3 in DNA: TGTGCCAGCAGCTTGGACCTGACAGCGCAGGTAGTCAATGAGCAGTTCTTC.